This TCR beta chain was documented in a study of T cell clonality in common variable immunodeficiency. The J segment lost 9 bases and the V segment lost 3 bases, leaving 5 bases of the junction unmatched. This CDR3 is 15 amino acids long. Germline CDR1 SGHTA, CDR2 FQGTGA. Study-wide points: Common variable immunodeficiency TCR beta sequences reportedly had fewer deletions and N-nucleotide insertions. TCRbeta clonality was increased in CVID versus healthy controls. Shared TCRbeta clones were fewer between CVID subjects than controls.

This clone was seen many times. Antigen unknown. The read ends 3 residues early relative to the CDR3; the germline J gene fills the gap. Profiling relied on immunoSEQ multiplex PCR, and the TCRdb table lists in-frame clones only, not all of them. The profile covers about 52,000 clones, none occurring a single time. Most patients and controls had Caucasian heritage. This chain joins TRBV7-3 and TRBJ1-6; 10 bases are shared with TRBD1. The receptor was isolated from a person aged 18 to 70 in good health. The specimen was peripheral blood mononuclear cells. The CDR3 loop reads CASSLTGGQGSPLHF. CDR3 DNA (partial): TGTGCCAGCAGCTTGACAGGGGGCCAAGGTTCACCC.